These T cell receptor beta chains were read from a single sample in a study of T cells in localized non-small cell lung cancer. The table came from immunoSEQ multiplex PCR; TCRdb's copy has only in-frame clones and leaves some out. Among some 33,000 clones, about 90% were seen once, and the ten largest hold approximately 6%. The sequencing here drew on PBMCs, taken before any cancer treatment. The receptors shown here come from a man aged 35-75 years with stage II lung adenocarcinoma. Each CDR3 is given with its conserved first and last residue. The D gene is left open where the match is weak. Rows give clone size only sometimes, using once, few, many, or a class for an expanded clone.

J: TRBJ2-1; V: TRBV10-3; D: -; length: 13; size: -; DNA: TGTGCCATCAGTCCCCTGGAGGGAAATGAGCAGTTCTTC; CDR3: CAISPLEGNEQFF
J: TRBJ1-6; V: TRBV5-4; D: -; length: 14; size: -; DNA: TGTGCCAGCAGCCCCGGACTGAAAGATTCACCCCTCCACTTT; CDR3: CASSPGLKDSPLHF
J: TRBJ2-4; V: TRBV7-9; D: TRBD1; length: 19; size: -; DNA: TGTGCCAGCAGCTTAGGGACAGGGTTCCTAGGCCCAGCCAAAAACATTCAGTACTTC; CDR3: CASSLGTGFLGPAKNIQYF
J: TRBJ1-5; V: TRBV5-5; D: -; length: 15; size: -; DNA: TGTGCCAGCAGCTTGGCGGCAGGCGGCAATCAGCCCCAGCATTTT; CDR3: CASSLAAGGNQPQHF
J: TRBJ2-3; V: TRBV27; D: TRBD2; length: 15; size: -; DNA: TGTGCCAGCAGTTTACTAGCGGGAGCGAAAGATACGCAGTATTTT; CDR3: CASSLLAGAKDTQYF
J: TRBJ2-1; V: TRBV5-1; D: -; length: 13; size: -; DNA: TGCGCCAGCAGCGCCTTGACGGGACCTGAGCAGTTCTTC; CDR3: CASSALTGPEQFF
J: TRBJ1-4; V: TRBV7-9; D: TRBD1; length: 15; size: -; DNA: TGTGCCAGCAGCTGGGGGGGGACAGGGAATGAAAAACTGTTTTTT; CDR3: CASSWGGTGNEKLFF
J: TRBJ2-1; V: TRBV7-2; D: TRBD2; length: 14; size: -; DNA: TGTGCCACCGAGCGGGAGAGGAATGGGAATGAGCAGTTCTTC; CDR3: CATERERNGNEQFF
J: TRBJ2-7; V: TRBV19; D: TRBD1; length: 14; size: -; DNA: TGTGCCAGTAGTCCGGACAGGGGTTTCCACGAGCAGTACTTC; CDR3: CASSPDRGFHEQYF
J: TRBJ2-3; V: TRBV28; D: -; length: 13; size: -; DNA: TGTGCCAGCTCAGTGGCGAGCACAGATACGCAGTATTTT; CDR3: CASSVASTDTQYF
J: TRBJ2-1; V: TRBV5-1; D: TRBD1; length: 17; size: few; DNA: TGCGCCAGCAGCCGTACAGGGGCCCCAACCTCCTACAATGAGCAGTTCTTC; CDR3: CASSRTGAPTSYNEQFF
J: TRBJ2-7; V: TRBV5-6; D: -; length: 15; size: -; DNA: TGTGCCAGCAGCCATCGCGGAGGCTTCACCTACGAGCAGTACTTC; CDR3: CASSHRGGFTYEQYF
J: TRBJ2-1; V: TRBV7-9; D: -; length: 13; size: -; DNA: TGTGCCAGCAGCTTAGCGAGAAACAATGAGCAGTTCTTC; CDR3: CASSLARNNEQFF
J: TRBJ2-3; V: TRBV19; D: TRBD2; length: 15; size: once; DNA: TGTGCCAGTAGTATGCAGGGGACTAGTACAGATACGCAGTATTTT; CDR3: CASSMQGTSTDTQYF
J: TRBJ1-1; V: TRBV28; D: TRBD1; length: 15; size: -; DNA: TGTGCCAGCAGTTCCAGGGGGCTCAGGAACACTGAAGCTTTCTTT; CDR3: CASSSRGLRNTEAFF
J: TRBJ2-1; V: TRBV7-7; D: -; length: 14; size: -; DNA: TGTGCCAGCAGCTTGTCAGGGAGCTACAATGAGCAGTTCTTC; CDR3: CASSLSGSYNEQFF
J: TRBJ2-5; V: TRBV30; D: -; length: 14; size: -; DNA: TGTGCCTGGAGTGGCGGTCATTCTGGAGAGACCCAGTACTTC; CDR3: CAWSGGHSGETQYF
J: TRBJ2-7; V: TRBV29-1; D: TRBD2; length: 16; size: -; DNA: TGCAGCGTTGCCCAAGGACAAGCGGGAGGGACCTACGAGCAGTACTTC; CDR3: CSVAQGQAGGTYEQYF
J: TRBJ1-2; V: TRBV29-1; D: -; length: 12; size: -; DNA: TGCAGCGTTGTGGGGGAGAAGGATGGCTACACCTTC; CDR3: CSVVGEKDGYTF
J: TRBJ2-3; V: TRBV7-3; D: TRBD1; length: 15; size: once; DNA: TGTGCCAGCAGCAGACAGGGTCGAAGCGCAGATACGCAGTATTTT; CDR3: CASSRQGRSADTQYF
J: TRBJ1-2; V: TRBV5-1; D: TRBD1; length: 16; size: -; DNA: TGCGCCAGCAGCTCGGGACAGGGTTGGATTGGCTATGGCTACACCTTC; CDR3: CASSSGQGWIGYGYTF
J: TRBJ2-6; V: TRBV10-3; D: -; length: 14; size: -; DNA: TGTGCCATCAGTGATAGCTCTGGGGCCAACGTCCTGACTTTC; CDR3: CAISDSSGANVLTF
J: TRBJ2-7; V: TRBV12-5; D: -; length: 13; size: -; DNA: TGTGCTAGTGAAGGGACTTTCCCCTACGAGCAGTACTTC; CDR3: CASEGTFPYEQYF
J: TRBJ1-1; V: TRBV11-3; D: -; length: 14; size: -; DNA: TGTGCCAGCAGCTTTCTTCTTCTCCGCACTGAAGCTTTCTTT; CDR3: CASSFLLLRTEAFF
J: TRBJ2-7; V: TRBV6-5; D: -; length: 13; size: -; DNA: TGTGCCAGCAGTGAACGGATCTCCTACGAGCAGTACTTC; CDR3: CASSERISYEQYF
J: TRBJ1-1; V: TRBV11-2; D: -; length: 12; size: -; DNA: TGTGCCAGCAGCTGGCGGGGAACTGAAGCTTTCTTT; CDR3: CASSWRGTEAFF
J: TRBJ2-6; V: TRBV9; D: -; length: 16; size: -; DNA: TGTGCCAGCAGCGTATTTACCGGCTCTGGGGCCAACGTCCTGACTTTC; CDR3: CASSVFTGSGANVLTF
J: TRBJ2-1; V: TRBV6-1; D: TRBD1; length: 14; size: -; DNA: TGTGCCAGCAGTGCAACGGGACAGTCCAATGAGCAGTTCTTC; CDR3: CASSATGQSNEQFF
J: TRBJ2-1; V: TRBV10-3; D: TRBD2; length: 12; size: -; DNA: TGTGCCTCCGGGGGGGGAGAAGGAGAGCAGTTCTTC; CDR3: CASGGGEGEQFF
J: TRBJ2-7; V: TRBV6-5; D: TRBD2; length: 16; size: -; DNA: TGTGCCAGCAGTTACTCGCTAGCGGGTACTACCTACGAGCAGTACTTC; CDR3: CASSYSLAGTTYEQYF
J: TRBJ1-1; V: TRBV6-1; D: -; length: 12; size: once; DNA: TGTGCCAGCACAGTGCGGGGCACTGAAGCTTTCTTT; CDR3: CASTVRGTEAFF
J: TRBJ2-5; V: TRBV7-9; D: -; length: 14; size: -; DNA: TGTGCCAGCTGGGGACCGCTTCTCAAAGAGACCCAGTACTTC; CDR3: CASWGPLLKETQYF
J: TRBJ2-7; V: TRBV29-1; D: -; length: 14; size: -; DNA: TGCAGCGTTTTACCAACAGGGTTATCCTACGAGCAGTACTTC; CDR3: CSVLPTGLSYEQYF
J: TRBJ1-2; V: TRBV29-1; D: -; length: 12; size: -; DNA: TGCAGCGACACAGGGCTTAACTATGGCTACACCTTC; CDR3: CSDTGLNYGYTF
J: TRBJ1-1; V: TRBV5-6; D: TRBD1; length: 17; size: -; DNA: TGTGCCAGCAGCTTGGTAGACAGGGGTTTCGTGAACACTGAAGCTTTCTTT; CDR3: CASSLVDRGFVNTEAFF
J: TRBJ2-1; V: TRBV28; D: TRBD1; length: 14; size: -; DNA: TGTGCCAGCAAGGGGACAGGGGGTAATCATGAGCAGTTCTTC; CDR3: CASKGTGGNHEQFF
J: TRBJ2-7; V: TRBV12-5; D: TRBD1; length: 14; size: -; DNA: TGTGCTAGTGGTTTAGATGGACAGGGGACAGAGCAGTACTTC; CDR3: CASGLDGQGTEQYF
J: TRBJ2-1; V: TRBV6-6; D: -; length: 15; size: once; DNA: TGTGCCAGCGCCCCCGGGACCACCCATTACAATGAGCAGTTCTTC; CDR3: CASAPGTTHYNEQFF
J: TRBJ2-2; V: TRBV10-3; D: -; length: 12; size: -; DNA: TGTGCCAGCGGGCGGGACACCGGGGAGCTGTTTTTT; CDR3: CASGRDTGELFF
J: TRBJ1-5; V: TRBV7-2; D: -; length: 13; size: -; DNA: TGTGCCAGCAGCTTAGCTGGGGATCAGCCCCAGCATTTT; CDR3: CASSLAGDQPQHF
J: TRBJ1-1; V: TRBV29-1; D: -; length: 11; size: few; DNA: TGCAGCGTTGGTAGTGCCACTGAAGCTTTCTTT; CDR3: CSVGSATEAFF
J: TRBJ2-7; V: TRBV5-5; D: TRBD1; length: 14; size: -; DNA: TGTGCCAGCAGCTTTCGGGACAGGGGATACGAGCAGTACTTC; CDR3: CASSFRDRGYEQYF
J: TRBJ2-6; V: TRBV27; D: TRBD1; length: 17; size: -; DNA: TGTGCCAGCAGTCCAGGACAGGGGGCTATTGGGGCCAACGTCCTGACTTTC; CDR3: CASSPGQGAIGANVLTF
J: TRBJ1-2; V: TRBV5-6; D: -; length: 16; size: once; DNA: TGTGCCAGCAGCCTGGGCGGGGGGCGCTTGGGCTATGGCTACACCTTC; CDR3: CASSLGGGRLGYGYTF
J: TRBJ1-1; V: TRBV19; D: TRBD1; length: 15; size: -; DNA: TGTGCCAGTTCCGGGACAGCTCCTTTGAACACTGAAGCTTTCTTT; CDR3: CASSGTAPLNTEAFF
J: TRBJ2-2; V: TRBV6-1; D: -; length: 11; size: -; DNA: TGTGCCAGCAGTGTAACCGGGGAGCTGTTTTTT; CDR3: CASSVTGELFF
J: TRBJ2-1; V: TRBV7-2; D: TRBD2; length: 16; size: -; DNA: TGTGCCAGCAGCGATCGGACTAGCGGGACCCACAATGAGCAGTTCTTC; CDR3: CASSDRTSGTHNEQFF
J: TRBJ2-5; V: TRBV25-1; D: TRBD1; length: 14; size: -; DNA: TGTGCCAGCAGTGAGACAGGGCACCAAGAGACCCAGTACTTC; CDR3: CASSETGHQETQYF
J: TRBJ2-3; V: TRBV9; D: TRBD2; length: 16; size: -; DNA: TGTGCCAGCAGCGTTACTAGCGGATCCTCCACAGATACGCAGTATTTT; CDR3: CASSVTSGSSTDTQYF
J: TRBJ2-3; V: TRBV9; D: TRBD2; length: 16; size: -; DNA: TGTGCCAGCAGCGTAGCTCCCACTAGCGGTACAGATACGCAGTATTTT; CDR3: CASSVAPTSGTDTQYF
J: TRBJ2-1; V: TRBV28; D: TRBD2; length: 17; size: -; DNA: TGTGCCAGTCAAGGAAAAGCGGGAGACCGCTCCTACAATGAGCAGTTCTTC; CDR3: CASQGKAGDRSYNEQFF
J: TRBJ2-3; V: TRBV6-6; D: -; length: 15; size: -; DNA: TGTGCCAGCAGCTCGGAAGGACTTAGCACAGATACGCAGTATTTT; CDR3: CASSSEGLSTDTQYF
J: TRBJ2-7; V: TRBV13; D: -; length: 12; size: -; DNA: TGTGCCAGCAGCTTAGGGCCTGGGGCGCAGTACTTC; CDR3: CASSLGPGAQYF
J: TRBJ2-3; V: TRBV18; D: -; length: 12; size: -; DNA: TGTGCCAGCTCACCGCGGGAAGATACGCAGTATTTT; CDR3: CASSPREDTQYF
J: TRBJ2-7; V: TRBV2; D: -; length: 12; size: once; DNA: TGTGCCAGCAGTCGGTTGGCTTACGAGCAGTACTTC; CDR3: CASSRLAYEQYF
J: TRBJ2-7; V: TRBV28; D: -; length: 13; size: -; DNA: TGTGCCAGCAGTCGCGGGGAGCCCTACGAGCAGTACTTC; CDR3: CASSRGEPYEQYF
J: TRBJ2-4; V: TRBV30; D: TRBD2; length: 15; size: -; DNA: TGTGCCTGGAGTGTACTAGCGGGAGCCAAAAACATTCAGTACTTC; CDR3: CAWSVLAGAKNIQYF